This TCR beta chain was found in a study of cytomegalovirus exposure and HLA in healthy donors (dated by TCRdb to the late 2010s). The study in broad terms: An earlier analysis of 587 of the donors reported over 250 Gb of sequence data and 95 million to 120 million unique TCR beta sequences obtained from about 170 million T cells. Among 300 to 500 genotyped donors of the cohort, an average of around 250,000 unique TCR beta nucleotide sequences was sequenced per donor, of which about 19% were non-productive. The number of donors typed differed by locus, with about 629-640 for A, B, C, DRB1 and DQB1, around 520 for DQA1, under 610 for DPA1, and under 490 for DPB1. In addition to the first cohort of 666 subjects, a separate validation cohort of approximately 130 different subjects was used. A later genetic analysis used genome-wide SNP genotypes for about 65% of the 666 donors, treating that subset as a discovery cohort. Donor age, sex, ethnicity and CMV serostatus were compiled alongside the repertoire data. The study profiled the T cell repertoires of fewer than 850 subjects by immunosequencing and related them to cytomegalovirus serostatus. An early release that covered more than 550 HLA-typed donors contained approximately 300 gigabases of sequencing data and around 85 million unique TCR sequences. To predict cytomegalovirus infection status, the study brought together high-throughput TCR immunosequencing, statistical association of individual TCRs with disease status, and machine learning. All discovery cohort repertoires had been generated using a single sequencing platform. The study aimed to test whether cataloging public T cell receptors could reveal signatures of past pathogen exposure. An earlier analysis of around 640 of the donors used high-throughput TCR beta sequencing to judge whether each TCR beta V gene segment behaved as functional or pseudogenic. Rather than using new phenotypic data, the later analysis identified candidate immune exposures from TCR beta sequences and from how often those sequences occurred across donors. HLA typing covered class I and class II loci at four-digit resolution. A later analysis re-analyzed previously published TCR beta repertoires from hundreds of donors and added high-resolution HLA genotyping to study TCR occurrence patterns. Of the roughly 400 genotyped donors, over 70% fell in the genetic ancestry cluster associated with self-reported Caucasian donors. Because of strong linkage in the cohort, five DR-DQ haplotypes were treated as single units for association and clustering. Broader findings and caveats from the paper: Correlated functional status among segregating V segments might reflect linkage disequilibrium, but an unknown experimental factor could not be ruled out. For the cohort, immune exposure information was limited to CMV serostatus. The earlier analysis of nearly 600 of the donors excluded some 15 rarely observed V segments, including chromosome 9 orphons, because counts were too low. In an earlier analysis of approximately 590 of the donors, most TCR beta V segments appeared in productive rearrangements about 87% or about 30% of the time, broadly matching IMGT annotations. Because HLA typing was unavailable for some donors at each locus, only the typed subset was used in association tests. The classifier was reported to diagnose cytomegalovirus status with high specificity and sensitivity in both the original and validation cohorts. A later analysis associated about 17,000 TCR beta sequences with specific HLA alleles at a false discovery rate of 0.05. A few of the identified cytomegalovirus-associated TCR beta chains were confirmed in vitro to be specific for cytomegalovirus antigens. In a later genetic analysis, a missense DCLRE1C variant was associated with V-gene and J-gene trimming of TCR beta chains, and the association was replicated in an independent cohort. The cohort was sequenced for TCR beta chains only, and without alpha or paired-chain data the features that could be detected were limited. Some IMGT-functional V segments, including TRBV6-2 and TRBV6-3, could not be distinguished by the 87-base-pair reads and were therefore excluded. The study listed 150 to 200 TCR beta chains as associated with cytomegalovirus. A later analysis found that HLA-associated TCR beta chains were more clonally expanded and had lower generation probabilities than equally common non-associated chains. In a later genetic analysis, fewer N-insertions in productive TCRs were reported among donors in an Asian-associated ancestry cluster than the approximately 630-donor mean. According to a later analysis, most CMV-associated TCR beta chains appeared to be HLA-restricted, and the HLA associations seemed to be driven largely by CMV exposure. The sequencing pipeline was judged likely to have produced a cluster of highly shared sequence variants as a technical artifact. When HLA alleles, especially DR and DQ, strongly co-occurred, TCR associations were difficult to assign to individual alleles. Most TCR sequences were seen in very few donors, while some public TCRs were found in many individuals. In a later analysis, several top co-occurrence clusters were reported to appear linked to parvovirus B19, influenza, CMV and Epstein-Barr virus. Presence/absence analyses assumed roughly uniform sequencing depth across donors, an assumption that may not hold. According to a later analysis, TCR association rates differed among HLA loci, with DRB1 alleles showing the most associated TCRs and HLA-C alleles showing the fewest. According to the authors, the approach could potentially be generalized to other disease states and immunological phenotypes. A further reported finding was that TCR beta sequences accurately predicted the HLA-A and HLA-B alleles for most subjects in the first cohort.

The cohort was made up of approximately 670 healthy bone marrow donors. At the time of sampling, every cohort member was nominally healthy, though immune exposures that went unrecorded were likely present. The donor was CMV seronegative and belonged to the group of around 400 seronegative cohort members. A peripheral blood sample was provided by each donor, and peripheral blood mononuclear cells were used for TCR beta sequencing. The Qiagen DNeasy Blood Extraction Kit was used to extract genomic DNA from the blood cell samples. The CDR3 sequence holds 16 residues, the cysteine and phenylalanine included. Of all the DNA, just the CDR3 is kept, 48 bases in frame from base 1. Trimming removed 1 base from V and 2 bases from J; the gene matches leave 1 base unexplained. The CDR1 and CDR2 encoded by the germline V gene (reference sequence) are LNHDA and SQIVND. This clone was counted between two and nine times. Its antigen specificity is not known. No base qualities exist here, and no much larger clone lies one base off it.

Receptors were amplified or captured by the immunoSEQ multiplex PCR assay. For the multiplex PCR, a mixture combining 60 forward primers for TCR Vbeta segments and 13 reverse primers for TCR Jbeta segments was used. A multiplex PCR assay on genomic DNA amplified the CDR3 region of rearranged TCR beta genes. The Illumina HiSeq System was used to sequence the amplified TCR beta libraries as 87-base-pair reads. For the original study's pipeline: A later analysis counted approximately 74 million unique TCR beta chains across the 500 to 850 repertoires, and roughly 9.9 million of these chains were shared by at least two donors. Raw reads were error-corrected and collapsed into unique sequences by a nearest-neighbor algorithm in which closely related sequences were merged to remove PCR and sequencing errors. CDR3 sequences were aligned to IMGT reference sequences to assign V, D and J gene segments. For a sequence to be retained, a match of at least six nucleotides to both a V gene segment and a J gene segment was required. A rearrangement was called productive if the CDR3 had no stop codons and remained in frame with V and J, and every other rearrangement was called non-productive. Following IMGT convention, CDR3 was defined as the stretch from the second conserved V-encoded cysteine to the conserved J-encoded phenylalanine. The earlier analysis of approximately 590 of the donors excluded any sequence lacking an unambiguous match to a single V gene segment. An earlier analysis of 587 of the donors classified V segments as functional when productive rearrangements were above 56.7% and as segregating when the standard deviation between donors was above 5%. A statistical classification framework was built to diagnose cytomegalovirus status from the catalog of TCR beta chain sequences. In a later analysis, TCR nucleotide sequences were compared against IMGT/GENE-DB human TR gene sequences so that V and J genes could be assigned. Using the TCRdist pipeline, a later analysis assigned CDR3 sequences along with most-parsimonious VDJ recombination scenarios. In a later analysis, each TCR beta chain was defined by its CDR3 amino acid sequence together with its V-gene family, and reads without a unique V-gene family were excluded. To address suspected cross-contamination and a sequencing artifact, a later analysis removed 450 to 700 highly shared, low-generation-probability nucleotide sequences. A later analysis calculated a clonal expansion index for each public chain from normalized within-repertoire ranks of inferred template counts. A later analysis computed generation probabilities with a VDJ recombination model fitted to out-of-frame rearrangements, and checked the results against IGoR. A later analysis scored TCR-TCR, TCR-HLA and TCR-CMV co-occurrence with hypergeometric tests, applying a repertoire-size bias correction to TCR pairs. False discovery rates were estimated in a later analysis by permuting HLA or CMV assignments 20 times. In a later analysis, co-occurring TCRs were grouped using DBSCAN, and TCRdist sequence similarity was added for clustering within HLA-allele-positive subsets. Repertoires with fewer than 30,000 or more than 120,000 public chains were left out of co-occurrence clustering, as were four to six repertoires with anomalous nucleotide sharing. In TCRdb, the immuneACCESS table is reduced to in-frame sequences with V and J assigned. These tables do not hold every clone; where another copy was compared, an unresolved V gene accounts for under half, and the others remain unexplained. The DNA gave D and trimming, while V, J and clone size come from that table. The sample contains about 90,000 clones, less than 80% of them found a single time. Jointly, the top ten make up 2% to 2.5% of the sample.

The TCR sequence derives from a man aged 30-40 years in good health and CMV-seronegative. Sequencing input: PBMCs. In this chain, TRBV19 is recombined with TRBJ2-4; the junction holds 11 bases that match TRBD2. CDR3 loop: CASSIVAGGSKNIQYF. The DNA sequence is TGTGCCAGTAGTATAGTAGCGGGGGGGTCCAAAAACATTCAGTACTTC.